This T cell receptor (beta chain) was sequenced for a study of blood T cell repertoires in COVID-19. Overall study: The United States, Italy and Spain provided the acute and convalescent COVID-19 samples. T cells, B-cell-depleted T cells, or PBMCs supplied cDNA or gDNA.

Germline V CDR1 and CDR2: SGHVS, FQNEAQ. This CDR3 is 15 amino acids long. V was clipped by 6 bases and J by 4 bases, with 18 bases between them. In the authors' workflow: Nucleated cell number was recorded as an estimate derived from reference gene primer amplification. Produced via immunoSEQ multiplex PCR; TCRdb's table is partial and in-frame only. The D gene and trimming were derived from the DNA, and the V and J assignments and clone size from that table. Seen here are roughly 150,000 clones, 80% to 90% observed once, and the top ten hold roughly 4%. The sample taken for sequencing was peripheral blood. The receptor's source is a woman aged 70-85 years with acute or convalescent COVID-19. The chain uses TRBV7-8 and TRBJ1-1; TRBD1 is a possible D gene (5 bases). In DNA, the CDR3 is TGTGCCAGCAGTCGATCGCAGGGAGGCGGCACTGAAGCTTTCTTT. Translating it yields CASSRSQGGGTEAFF.